One sample yielded the 31 T cell receptor beta chains listed below, sequenced in a study of T cells after yellow fever vaccination. TCRdb fed the 5' RACE reads into MiXCR, producing one record per CDR3 protein. Here the sample spans some 120,000 distinct CDR3 sequences, roughly 15% being singletons. This sample comprised CD8+ T cells sorted from PBMCs, obtained 5 days after the yellow fever booster vaccination. The receptors were sampled from a man younger than 35 who received the YFV17D yellow fever vaccine.

This clonotype was counted only a few times. The gene calls are TRBV12-3 or TRBV12-4 and TRBJ1-1; perhaps TRBD1 as D (6 bases). V shed 8 bases and J shed 7 bases, with 14 bases lying between them. CDR3 length: 12 residues. CDR3 sequence (DNA): TGTGCCAGCGCAGGGGTTAAACTTGAAGCTTTCTTT. Translated, it gives CASAGVKLEAFF.

V and J are TRBV7-2 and TRBJ2-1, with a weak D call TRBD2 (6 bases). CDR3 length equals 16 residues. Germline lookup yields CDR1 SGHTA and CDR2 FQGNSA. V was pared by 1 base and J by 2 bases, with 12 bases between. The CDR3 nucleotides read TGTGCCAGCAGCTTAGGCACGGGCGGGGCCTACAATGAGCAGTTCTTC. Protein: CASSLGTGGAYNEQFF.

The table lists this clonotype with a few counts. The V and J genes are TRBV12-5 and TRBJ2-5, with a tentative D call TRBD2 (5 bases). The ends were cut back, 1 base at V and 5 bases at J, with 14 bases in the middle. Germline-derived CDR1 and CDR2 are LGHNT and FRNRAP. The CDR3 runs to 15 residues. The CDR3 region is CASGLGPGSEETQYF. Here the CDR3 DNA reads TGTGCTAGTGGTTTGGGTCCGGGGAGCGAGGAGACCCAGTACTTC. Filled out from reference TRBV12-5 and TRBJ2-5, the complete variable domain reads DARVTQTPRHKVTEMGQEVTMRCQPILGHNTVFWYRQTMMQGLELLAYFRNRAPLDDSGMPKDRFSAEMPDATLATLKIQPSEPRDSAVYFCASGLGPGSEETQYFGPGTRLLVL.

This clonotype was observed a few times. CDR3 amino acids: CASSSSGGATGELFF. The DNA of the CDR3 is TGTGCCAGCAGCTCGAGCGGGGGGGCCACCGGGGAGCTGTTTTTT. V and J are TRBV5-4 and TRBJ2-2; 10 nucleotides match TRBD2. J lost 4 bases, V lost 3 bases, and 3 bases had no gene match. The CDR3 has 15 residues. Germline V gives CDR1 SGHNT, CDR2 YYREEE (reference sequence).

The V gene is TRBV27, the J gene TRBJ2-7; D not resolved. CDR3 length equals 14 residues. V was shortened by 2 bases and J by 2 bases, with 10 bases between the two germline ends. Germline V gives CDR1 MNHEY, CDR2 SMNVEV (reference sequence). This CDR3 is CASSLIGQTYEQYF. CDR3 nucleotides: TGTGCCAGCAGTTTAATAGGCCAAACCTACGAGCAGTACTTC.

V usage is TRBV5-1 and J usage is TRBJ1-3; no definite D call. V lost 4 bases and J 4 bases, leaving 27 bases between the germline ends. Germline-derived CDR1 and CDR2 are SGHRS and YFSETQ. The CDR3 loop spans 19 amino acids. The chain's CDR3 is CASSPRFEPYVVGGNTIYF. The CDR3 DNA follows: TGCGCCAGCAGCCCCCGGTTCGAGCCCTATGTAGTTGGAGGAAACACCATATATTTT.

This clonotype showed up many times. This chain links TRBV6-2 or TRBV6-3 with TRBJ2-2; 7 nucleotides line up with TRBD2. The CDR3 contains 13 residues. V lost 8 bases to trimming and J lost 2 bases; unmatched junction nucleotides: 2. The germline gives CDR1 MNHEY, CDR2 SVGEGT. The CDR3: CASRDYNTGELFF. The CDR3 coding sequence is TGTGCCAGCCGGGACTACAACACCGGGGAGCTGTTTTTT.

V usage is TRBV7-9 and J usage is TRBJ2-2; 7 bases agree with TRBD2. Germline V gene sequence: CDR1 SEHNR, CDR2 FQNEAQ (reference sequence). With 5 bases clipped from V and 3 bases from J, the junction kept 6 bases outside the gene matches. The CDR3 spans 15 residues. The CDR3 is CASSPGLTDTGELFF. The CDR3 DNA reads as TGTGCCAGCAGCCCGGGACTAACGGACACCGGGGAGCTGTTTTTT.

This clonotype occurred a few times. V and J are TRBV7-9 and TRBJ1-5; D unresolved. With 1 base removed from V and 6 bases from J, the gap between germline ends came to 16 bases. Germline values: CDR1 SEHNR, CDR2 FQNEAQ (reference sequence). The CDR3 runs 16 residues. CDR3 in amino acids: CASSLGGLEGIQPQHF. The CDR3 nucleotides are TGTGCCAGCAGCTTAGGGGGATTAGAGGGTATTCAGCCCCAGCATTTT.

This clonotype was seen a handful of times. The chain combines TRBV5-5 with TRBJ1-1, with D perhaps matching TRBD1 (5 bases). Between the trimmed V and J ends, which lost 4 bases and 6 bases, there was a span of 13 bases. CDR1 and CDR2 (germline): SGHKS, YYEKEE (reference sequence). This CDR3 is built from 13 residues. The CDR3 bases are TGTGCCAGCAGCGCCCGGGACGGCCCTGAAGCTTTCTTT. This gives the protein CASSARDGPEAFF. The whole variable domain, remainder taken from reference TRBV5-5 and TRBJ1-1, is DAGVTQSPTHLIKTRGQQVTLRCSPISGHKSVSWYQQVLGQGPQFIFQYYEKEERGRGNFPDRFSARQFPNYSSELNVNALLLGDSALYLCASSARDGPEAFFGQGTRLTVV.

The gene calls are TRBV12-3 or TRBV12-4 and TRBJ2-7; D gene uncertain. Trimming took 9 bases from V and 4 from J, leaving 13 bases between them. This CDR3 has 12 amino acids. The CDR3 DNA follows: TGTGCCAGTGGCCTAGGCACATACGAGCAGTACTTC. This translates into CASGLGTYEQYF.

This clonotype occurred a few times. The chain combines TRBV6-2 or TRBV6-3 with TRBJ2-1, with 8 nucleotides matching TRBD2. The CDR3 totals 13 residues. Germline CDR1 is MNHEY and CDR2 is SVGEGT. Unmatched junction bases numbered 8, after V lost 10 bases and J lost 6 bases. The CDR3, as DNA: TGTGCCATCCTCCAGAGCGGGAGCAATGAGCAGTTCTTC. This gives the protein CAILQSGSNEQFF.

This clonotype has more than one count but fewer than ten. The chain uses TRBV4-1 and TRBJ2-7; D is unclear. CDR1 and CDR2 from the germline V gene are MGHRA and YSYEKL. V was shortened by 5 bases and J by 0 bases, with 8 bases between the two germline ends. This CDR3 region has 13 residues. The CDR3 here is CASSILSSYEQYF. In DNA form, the CDR3 reads TGCGCCAGCAGCATCCTGAGCTCCTACGAGCAGTACTTC.

This clonotype was observed a handful of times. The V gene is TRBV6-5, the J gene TRBJ1-2; possibly TRBD1 for D (5 bases). This CDR3 has 14 amino acids. V was trimmed by 2 bases and J by 8 bases, leaving 15 bases between them. Looked up from germline, CDR1 is MNHEY and CDR2 is SVGAGI. The CDR3 nucleotides read TGTGCCAGCAGTTACACCTCAGGGCGGGTCGGCTACACCTTC. Its translation: CASSYTSGRVGYTF.

This clonotype was seen many times. The rearrangement uses TRBV5-1 and TRBJ1-3; D gene ambiguous. The V end lost 3 bases, the J end lost 4 bases, and 8 bases lay between the germline ends. CDR1 and CDR2 from the germline V gene are SGHRS and YFSETQ. The CDR3 sequence is 13 residues long. The CDR3 loop is CASSSGDGNTIYF. CDR3 DNA: TGCGCCAGCAGCTCAGGCGACGGAAACACCATATATTTT.

This chain links TRBV3-1 with TRBJ1-6, with D uncertain. This CDR3 region has 12 residues. Germline V lookup: CDR1 LGHDT, CDR2 YNNKEL (reference sequence). V was cut by 5 bases and J by 7 bases, with 6 bases left in between. CDR3 region: CASSGLNSPLHF. As DNA, the CDR3 is TGTGCCAGCAGCGGACTGAATTCACCCCTCCACTTT.

This clonotype showed up just a few times. The V gene is TRBV30, the J gene TRBJ1-2; D is unclear. The CDR3 has 15 amino acids. Germline V lookup: CDR1 GTSNPN, CDR2 SVGIG (reference sequence). The V gene lost 0 bases and the J gene lost 6 bases, with 17 bases spanning the gap. CDR3 residues: CAWSVTLENINGYTF. The DNA of the CDR3 is TGTGCCTGGAGTGTAACCCTGGAAAATATAAATGGCTACACCTTC.

This clonotype was found a few times. V gene TRBV6-5 combines with J gene TRBJ2-3; a possible D gene is TRBD2 (7 bases). The CDR3 runs to 15 residues. With 0 bases removed from V and 5 bases from J, the gap between germline ends came to 12 bases. CDR1 MNHEY and CDR2 SVGAGI come from the germline V gene. This CDR3 is CASSYSKGGGDTQYF. The CDR3 DNA reads as TGTGCCAGCAGTTACTCGAAGGGGGGGGGAGATACGCAGTATTTT.

This clonotype was detected a few times. The chain uses TRBV29-1 and TRBJ2-1; no clear D gene. V was clipped by 1 base and J by 2 bases, with 15 bases between them. The CDR3 length is 16 residues. Germline-derived CDR1 and CDR2 are SQVTM and ANQGSEA. CDR3 residues: CSVEASGFLTYNEQFF. The CDR3 nucleotides are TGCAGCGTTGAAGCCTCCGGGTTTCTGACCTACAATGAGCAGTTCTTC.

This clonotype came up a few times. J is TRBJ2-2 and V is TRBV5-1, with a tentative D call TRBD1 (6 bases). CDR3 length: 15 residues. V was shortened by 4 bases and J by 4 bases, with 14 bases between the two germline ends. CDR1 is SGHRS and CDR2 is YFSETQ in the germline V gene. The CDR3 protein is CASSIRTDLTGELFF. In nucleotides, the CDR3 is TGCGCCAGCAGCATACGGACAGATCTCACCGGGGAGCTGTTTTTT.

This CDR3 reads CASSYGETGELFF. The CDR3 nucleotides are TGTGCCAGCAGTTACGGGGAAACCGGGGAGCTGTTTTTT. The chain joins TRBV6-2 or TRBV6-3 to TRBJ2-2; unclear D gene. This CDR3 contains 13 residues. In germline, CDR1 is MNHEY, CDR2 SVGEGT. Trimming shortened V by 2 bases and J by 5 bases, and 6 bases separated the two germline ends.

This clonotype was counted between two and nine times. The chain joins TRBV30 to TRBJ1-2; D gene unclear. The CDR3 extends over 17 amino acids. The V end lost 0 bases, the J end lost 2 bases, and 19 bases lay between the germline ends. Germline-derived CDR1 and CDR2 are GTSNPN and SVGIG (reference sequence). CDR3 sequence: CAWSVRDIISWNYGYTF. In DNA, the CDR3 is TGTGCCTGGAGTGTACGAGACATCATCTCGTGGAACTATGGCTACACCTTC.

This clonotype was found a few times. The chain links TRBV6-5 to TRBJ1-4; D may be TRBD1 (5 bases). The germline CDR1 and CDR2 sequences are MNHEY and SVGAGI. CDR3 length: 16 residues. Between the trimmed V and J ends, which lost 4 bases and 2 bases, there was a span of 14 bases. The CDR3 spells CASSSDRGPTNEKLFF. As DNA, the CDR3 is TGTGCCAGCAGTTCAGACAGAGGCCCGACTAATGAAAAACTGTTTTTT.

This clonotype was recorded at least ten times. This rearrangement joins TRBV12-3 or TRBV12-4 to TRBJ2-1; 8 bases match TRBD1. The CDR3 loop spans 17 amino acids. V was clipped by 5 bases and J by 0 bases; unmatched bases: 9. The CDR3: CASSLLWTGSSYNEQFF. CDR3 in DNA: TGTGCCAGCAGTCTCCTATGGACAGGGAGCTCCTACAATGAGCAGTTCTTC.

This chain connects TRBV6-6 to TRBJ2-1, with TRBD2 matching over 7 bases. The CDR3 has 15 amino acids. In germline, CDR1 is MNHNY, CDR2 SVGAGI (reference sequence). V lost 5 bases, J lost 3 bases, and 7 bases stayed unmatched. The CDR3 DNA reads as TGTGCCAGCAGTGGATGGGGGGGGAGCTACAATGAGCAGTTCTTC. Translated: CASSGWGGSYNEQFF.

V gene TRBV6-6 combines with J gene TRBJ2-2; 9 bases align to TRBD1. The length of the CDR3 is 16 residues. The V segment lost 8 bases and the J segment 3 bases; nucleotides outside the gene matches: 10. CDR1 and CDR2 from the germline V gene are MNHNY and SVGAGI (reference sequence). CDR3 nucleotides: TGTGCCAGCGGAATTGGCCGGGACAGGGACACCGGGGAGCTGTTTTTT. It translates to CASGIGRDRDTGELFF.

This clonotype was seen more than once but under ten times. The chain recombines TRBV4-1 with TRBJ2-2; TRBD1 agrees at 7 bases. V lost 3 bases to trimming and J lost 2 bases; unmatched junction nucleotides: 3. CDR1 and CDR2 from the germline V gene are MGHRA and YSYEKL. CDR3 size: 15 residues. This CDR3 reads CASSHGTANTGELFF. CDR3 nucleotide sequence: TGCGCCAGCAGCCACGGGACAGCTAACACCGGGGAGCTGTTTTTT.

The table lists this clonotype with a few counts. The chain links TRBV29-1 to TRBJ2-4; the D gene is possibly TRBD1 (6 bases). The CDR3 runs 16 residues. The V and J ends lost 0 bases and 7 bases respectively, with 19 bases between them. Germline V lookup: CDR1 SQVTM, CDR2 ANQGSEA. The CDR3 nucleotides read TGCAGCGTTGAAGAGGGGGCGGCCCCCGCGTTGAACATTCAGTACTTC. This translates into CSVEEGAAPALNIQYF.

This clonotype was seen at least ten times. This chain links TRBV7-2 with TRBJ2-3; D may match TRBD1 or TRBD2 (5 bases each). The length of the CDR3 is 15 residues. V lost 5 bases, J lost 2 bases, and 14 bases lay in between. CDR1 is SGHTA, CDR2 FQGNSA, per germline. CDR3 nucleotides: TGTGCCAGCAGCGCCTGGGGGAGAATCACAGATACGCAGTATTTT. It specifies CASSAWGRITDTQYF.

This rearrangement joins TRBV25-1 to TRBJ2-7; D not resolved. The germline gives CDR1 MGHDK, CDR2 SYGVNS. V lost 3 bases, J lost 3 bases, and 3 bases lay in between. This CDR3 has 11 amino acids. CDR3 nucleotide sequence: TGTGCCAGCAGTGATTACTACGAGCAGTACTTC. Translated: CASSDYYEQYF.

J is TRBJ2-1 and V is TRBV20-1; 9 bases match TRBD1. Germline lookup yields CDR1 DFQATT and CDR2 SNEGSKA (reference sequence). The CDR3 covers 14 residues. The V segment lost 1 base and the J segment 4 bases; nucleotides outside the gene matches: 2. The CDR3, as DNA: TGCAGTGCTAGAGGACAGGGGGGGTACAATGAGCAGTTCTTC. Translation: CSARGQGGYNEQFF.